One sample yielded the 9 T cell receptor beta chains listed below, sequenced in a study of cytomegalovirus exposure and HLA in healthy donors. The PCR employed 60 Vbeta primers together with 13 Jbeta primers. The repertoire was sequenced with immunoSEQ multiplex PCR; TCRdb's copy has only in-frame clones and lacks some. The sample has around 88,000 clones, approximately 79% seen once. The sequenced sample consisted of PBMCs. The receptors originated from a male donor in good health and CMV-seronegative.

CDR3 residues: CASSETGGQETQYF. CDR3 DNA: TGTGCCAGCAGCGAGACAGGGGGGCAAGAGACCCAGTACTTC. The V call is TRBV27, the J call TRBJ2-5; 9 positions match TRBD1. The CDR3 loop spans 14 amino acids. V gave up 6 bases and J gave up 2 bases; unmatched junction bases: 4. Per the germline V gene, CDR1 is MNHEY and CDR2 is SMNVEV (reference sequence).

The chain recombines TRBV28 with TRBJ1-2; no reliable D call. Trimming cost V 2 bases and J 5 bases, with 9 bases left between them. The CDR3 length is 13 residues. Per the germline V gene, CDR1 is MDHEN and CDR2 is SYDVKM. CDR3 residues: CASSLPPSYGYTF. CDR3 sequence (DNA): TGTGCCAGCAGTTTACCCCCGTCGTATGGCTACACCTTC.

The V call is TRBV18, the J call TRBJ1-4, with D possibly matching TRBD1 (5 bases). CDR1 KGHSH and CDR2 LQKENI come from the germline V gene. V was shortened by 0 bases and J by 0 bases, with 17 bases between the two germline ends. This CDR3 is 19 amino acids long. This CDR3 is CASSPPVFGAKATNEKLFF. The CDR3 DNA sequence: TGTGCCAGCTCACCACCGGTCTTTGGGGCTAAGGCAACTAATGAAAAACTGTTTTTT. Using reference TRBV18 and TRBJ1-4 for the parts outside the CDR3, the full variable domain is NAGVMQNPRHLVRRRGQEARLRCSPMKGHSHVYWYRQLPEEGLKFMVYLQKENIIDESGMPKERFSAEFPKEGPSILRIQQVVRGDSAAYFCASSPPVFGAKATNEKLFFGSGTQLSVL.

Here the CDR3 DNA reads TGTGCCAGCAGCGTAGGGGACTTATCTGATACGCAGTATTTT. The encoded protein is CASSVGDLSDTQYF. The chain combines TRBV9 with TRBJ2-3, with D perhaps TRBD2 (6 bases). The CDR3 contains 14 residues. V shed 0 bases and J shed 6 bases, with 11 bases lying between them. Germline assignment: CDR1 SGDLS and CDR2 YYNGEE.

Only one count was recorded for this clone. The V gene is TRBV27, the J gene TRBJ2-2; 8 positions agree with TRBD2. The CDR3 consists of 17 residues. J gave up 7 bases and V 0 bases, and 10 bases lay outside the gene matches. Germline V gene data show CDR1 as MNHEY and CDR2 as SMNVEV (reference sequence). CDR3 in DNA: TGTGCCAGCAGTTTATCGGGCTACGGGAGGGGGATCGGGGAGCTGTTTTTT. Its translation: CASSLSGYGRGIGELFF.

The genes are TRBV7-9 and TRBJ2-7; D remains ambiguous. The CDR3 runs to 13 residues. The germline V and J ends were trimmed by 1 base and 5 bases, with 9 bases remaining between them. Germline V gene lookup returns CDR1 SEHNR and CDR2 FQNEAQ (reference sequence). The CDR3 sequence: CASSLVAGNEQYF. In DNA, the CDR3 is TGTGCCAGCAGCTTAGTGGCAGGAAACGAGCAGTACTTC.

V usage is TRBV11-1 and J usage is TRBJ2-1; 9 positions agree with TRBD2. The CDR3 covers 16 residues. Per the germline V gene, CDR1 is SGHAT and CDR2 is FQDESV (reference sequence). J gave up 10 bases and V 0 bases, and 10 bases lay outside the gene matches. DNA for the CDR3: TGTGCCAGCAGCTTAGCCACTTTAGCGGGAGTCGACGAGCAGTTCTTC. Translation gives CASSLATLAGVDEQFF.

The gene calls are TRBV19 and TRBJ2-7; D gene unclear. Germline CDR1 is LNHDA and CDR2 is SQIVND (reference sequence). V shed 5 bases and J shed 2 bases, with 13 bases lying between them. The CDR3 extends over 14 amino acids. This CDR3 is CASSSLTSPYEQYF. The CDR3 bases are TGTGCCAGTAGTTCCCTGACATCTCCCTACGAGCAGTACTTC.

CDR3 nucleotides: TGTGCCAGCAGTTTACGCCGGACAGTCAGCAATCAGCCCCAGCATTTT. Its protein product is CASSLRRTVSNQPQHF. The V gene is TRBV28, the J gene TRBJ1-5; D might be TRBD1 (6 bases). Deletions cut 2 bases from V and 1 base from J, with 12 bases between. In germline, CDR1 is MDHEN, CDR2 SYDVKM. The CDR3 spans 16 residues.